The 15 T cell receptor beta chains below were found in one sample sequenced in a study of response to subunit inactivated influenza vaccine. One entry per CDR3 protein results from TCRdb running MiXCR on the RT-PCR reads. The sample shows about 780,000 distinct CDR3 sequences, approximately 18% of them seen only once. The sequencing here drew on PBMCs from blood, taken less than 6 days after vaccination. These receptor sequences come from a man aged 45 to 65 who received an inactivated influenza vaccine.

This clonotype turned up a few times. The V gene is TRBV6-2 or TRBV6-3, the J gene TRBJ1-1, with D tentatively TRBD1 (5 bases). Germline V CDR1 and CDR2: MNHEY, SVGEGT. The CDR3 covers 12 residues. Trimming removed 6 bases from V and 7 bases from J, with 12 bases in between. CDR3 residues: CASRRGIGEAFF. The CDR3 nucleotides read TGTGCCAGCAGGAGGGGTATTGGTGAAGCTTTCTTT.

In its sample, this clonotype was seen many times. The chain carries TRBV27 and TRBJ2-3, with 13 bases matching TRBD2. The CDR3 sequence is 16 residues long. V shed 5 bases and J 4 bases; nucleotides not matched to a gene: 6. The germline V gene encodes CDR1 MNHEY and CDR2 SMNVEV (reference sequence). CDR3 sequence reads: CASSIRLAGGPDTQYF. CDR3 bases: TGTGCCAGCAGTATTCGACTAGCGGGAGGTCCAGATACGCAGTATTTT.

Note on this clonotype: One junction end does not reproduce the germline sequence, and a read error may be involved. The chain couples TRBV7-7 to TRBJ2-5; tentative D call: TRBD1 (6 bases). The CDR3 totals 16 residues. CDR1 is SSHAT, CDR2 FNYEAQ, per germline (reference sequence). The CDR3 DNA reads TGTGCTAGCAGCCCAACTCTGGACAGACATCAAGAGACCCAGTACTTC. Protein product: CASSPTLDRHQETQYF.

The chain recombines TRBV30 with TRBJ1-1, with a weak D call TRBD1 (6 bases). This CDR3 has 13 residues. The V gene lost 4 bases and the J gene lost 1 base, with 10 bases spanning the gap. From germline, CDR1 is GTSNPN and CDR2 SVGIG (reference sequence). The CDR3 loop reads CAWTGATNTEAFF. The CDR3, as DNA: TGTGCCTGGACAGGGGCCACGAACACTGAAGCTTTCTTT.

This chain connects TRBV20-1 to TRBJ2-7; TRBD1 aligns across 7 bases. The junction had 12 bases not matched to a gene; V was cut back by 5 bases and J by 8 bases. Germline CDR1 DFQATT, CDR2 SNEGSKA (reference sequence). This CDR3 is 13 amino acids long. CDR3 sequence (DNA): TGCAGTGCTTCGGCCGGGGCAGGGGGAAAGCAGTACTTC. Encoded protein: CSASAGAGGKQYF.

This clonotype was seen at least ten times. J is TRBJ2-1 and V is TRBV12-3 or TRBV12-4; D call uncertain. This CDR3 contains 14 residues. V gave up 8 bases and J gave up 4 bases, with 15 bases separating them. The CDR3: CASDPDGDYNEQFF. CDR3 in DNA: TGTGCCAGCGATCCCGACGGAGATTACAATGAGCAGTTCTTC.

This clonotype occurred a few times. This sequence joins TRBV20-1 and TRBJ2-2; D not certain. The CDR3 covers 12 residues. Trimming took off 3 bases at V and 4 bases at J, with 6 bases between the two ends. Germline values: CDR1 DFQATT, CDR2 SNEGSKA (reference sequence). The CDR3 DNA is TGCAGTGCTAGGGCCTCCACCGGGGAGCTGTTTTTT. Amino acid sequence: CSARASTGELFF.

In this sample, this clonotype turned up once. The chain employs TRBV7-2 and TRBJ2-1; D not certain. The ends were cut back, 2 bases at V and 0 bases at J, with 11 bases in the middle. Germline CDR1 SGHTA, CDR2 FQGNSA. CDR3 length: 16 residues. The CDR3 DNA reads as TGTGCCAGCAGCTTAACAAGGATTAGCTCCTACAATGAGCAGTTCTTC. The encoded protein is CASSLTRISSYNEQFF. Filled out from reference TRBV7-2 and TRBJ2-1, the complete variable domain reads GAGVSQSPSNKVTEKGKDVELRCDPISGHTALYWYRQSLGQGLEFLIYFQGNSAPDKSGLPSDRFSAERTGGSVSTLTIQRTQQEDSAVYLCASSLTRISSYNEQFFGPGTRLTVL.

With regard to this clonotype: A junction end diverges from the germline sequence, so it may reflect a read error. This chain uses TRBV20-1 with TRBJ2-2, with a possible D match to TRBD1 (6 bases). Germline V gene lookup returns CDR1 DFQATT and CDR2 SNEGSKA (reference sequence). The CDR3 length is 16 residues. The CDR3 bases are TGCAGTGCTCGAGAAGTAGACAGGCCCAACACCGGGGAGCTGTTTTTT. It translates to CSAREVDRPNTGELFF.

This rearrangement joins TRBV20-1 to TRBJ2-5; 10 nucleotides align to TRBD2. V gave up 6 bases and J gave up 2 bases; unmatched junction bases: 9. Germline-derived CDR1 and CDR2 are DFQATT and SNEGSKA (reference sequence). CDR3 length: 15 residues. In nucleotides, the CDR3 is TGCAGTGCAGTAGCGGGAGGCAAACCTCAAGAGACCCAGTACTTC. The encoded protein is CSAVAGGKPQETQYF.

The chain links TRBV11-1 to TRBJ2-2, with D perhaps given as TRBD1 or TRBD2 (5 bases each). V lost 7 bases to trimming and J lost 5 bases, with 20 bases between them. This CDR3 has 16 residues. In germline, CDR1 is SGHAT, CDR2 FQDESV (reference sequence). DNA for the CDR3: TGTGCCAGCACCAGGTCGGGGCGCCGGAAGACCGGGGAGCTGTTTTTT. Translation: CASTRSGRRKTGELFF.

This clonotype came up many times. V is TRBV29-1 and J is TRBJ2-3; D may correspond to TRBD1 or TRBD2 (5 bases each). V was cut by 5 bases and J by 6 bases, with 15 bases left in between. Germline V gene sequence: CDR1 SQVTM, CDR2 ANQGSEA. The CDR3 consists of 13 residues. This CDR3 is CSVNYGAIDTQYF. In nucleotides, the CDR3 is TGCAGCGTTAACTACGGGGCTATCGATACGCAGTATTTT.

The chain is built from TRBV11-2 and TRBJ2-1; TRBD2 aligns across 7 bases. Germline-derived CDR1 and CDR2 are SGHAT and FQNNGV. Trimming took 0 bases from V and 6 from J; bases not matched to a gene: 8. The CDR3 has 16 amino acids. The CDR3, as DNA: TGTGCCAGCAGCTTAGATCGGGCGGGAGTCTCCAATGAGCAGTTCTTC. Its protein is CASSLDRAGVSNEQFF. Full variable domain (missing parts from reference TRBV11-2 and TRBJ2-1): EAGVAQSPRYKIIEKRQSVAFWCNPISGHATLYWYQQILGQGPKLLIQFQNNGVVDDSQLPKDRFSAERLKGVDSTLKIQPAKLEDSAVYLCASSLDRAGVSNEQFFGPGTRLTVL.

CDR3 in amino acids: CASSATSGGAYNEQFF. The CDR3 region has the DNA TGCGCCAGCAGCGCAACTAGCGGGGGGGCTTACAATGAGCAGTTCTTC. This sequence joins TRBV5-1 and TRBJ2-1, with 13 bases identical to TRBD2. Unmatched junction bases numbered 5, after V lost 4 bases and J lost 4 bases. The germline V gene encodes CDR1 SGHRS and CDR2 YFSETQ. This CDR3 is 16 amino acids long.

This chain connects TRBV18 to TRBJ2-3, with D unclear. CDR1 is KGHSH, CDR2 LQKENI, per germline. The CDR3 extends over 13 amino acids. V dropped 5 bases and J dropped 2 bases, with 8 bases sitting between them. In DNA, the CDR3 is TGTGCCAGCTCAGCCCAGAACACAGATACGCAGTATTTT. Its protein product is CASSAQNTDTQYF. Supplemented by reference TRBV18 and TRBJ2-3, the full variable domain reads NAGVMQNPRHLVRRRGQEARLRCSPMKGHSHVYWYRQLPEEGLKFMVYLQKENIIDESGMPKERFSAEFPKEGPSILRIQQVVRGDSAAYFCASSAQNTDTQYFGPGTRLTVL.